These 30 T cell receptor beta chains were all obtained from the same sample, sequenced in a study of CD8 T cells in cerebrospinal fluid in Alzheimer's disease. TCRdb reanalyzed the 10x single-cell sequencing reads and collapses them to one entry per CDR3 protein, without DNA. The specimen's table records over 950 distinct CDR3 sequences. The sample comprised cerebrospinal fluid. The receptors were sampled from a human donor in good health.

This clonotype is called medium-sized based on its frequency. The chain joins TRBV28 to TRBJ2-6; the TCRdb D gene call, TRBD2, has no DNA to confirm it. Germline values: CDR1 MDHEN, CDR2 SYDVKM. This CDR3 contains 19 residues. CDR3 in amino acids: CASRSPQLRGASGANVLTF.

This clonotype registers large by frequency. This chain uses TRBV7-3 with TRBJ2-5; TCRdb's D call, TRBD2, is unchecked because there is no DNA. Germline-derived CDR1 and CDR2 are SGHTA and FQGTGA. The length of the CDR3 is 14 residues. CDR3 amino acids: CASSLSGGRETQYF.

This clonotype is classed as large by frequency. The chain carries TRBV12-3 or TRBV12-4 and TRBJ2-1; there is no DNA to check the TCRdb D call of TRBD1. The CDR3 covers 12 residues. The CDR3 here is CASRPWDGEQFF.

According to its frequency, this clonotype is large. The CDR3: CASSIVAGGYEQYF. This chain links TRBV19 with TRBJ2-7; TCRdb's D call of TRBD2 is untestable without DNA. The germline CDR1 and CDR2 sequences are LNHDA and SQIVND (reference sequence). The CDR3 sequence is 14 residues long.

This clonotype is medium-sized (0.01 to 0.1%) by frequency. The chain employs TRBV18 and TRBJ2-7; TCRdb picks TRBD1, but there is no DNA to check that call. This CDR3 region has 15 residues. Germline CDR1 KGHSH, CDR2 LQKENI. The CDR3 sequence is CASSPAGTGGYEQYF.

Its frequency marks this clonotype as large. The chain uses TRBV7-9 and TRBJ2-3; absent DNA, TCRdb's TRBD1 call cannot be checked. CDR1 is SEHNR and CDR2 is FQNEAQ in the germline V gene (reference sequence). The CDR3 runs 14 residues. The CDR3 here is CASSQGQGADTQYF. The full variable domain, rest sourced from reference TRBV7-9 and TRBJ2-3, is DTGVSQNPRHKITKRGQNVTFRCDPISEHNRLYWYRQTLGQGPEFLTYFQNEAQLEKSRLLSDRFSAERPKGSFSTLEIQRTEQGDSAMYLCASSQGQGADTQYFGPGTRLTVL.

In terms of frequency, this clonotype is medium-sized. The chain is built from TRBV6-5 and TRBJ2-7; checking the TCRdb D call of TRBD2 is not possible without DNA. This CDR3 comprises 15 residues. Per the germline V gene, CDR1 is MNHEY and CDR2 is SVGAGI. CDR3 loop: CASSSGTSGRFEQYF.

By frequency, this clonotype registers large. The chain couples TRBV6-1 to TRBJ1-5; TCRdb gives TRBD1 as the D gene, but with no DNA this cannot be confirmed. The CDR3 consists of 13 residues. Per germline, CDR1 MNHNS and CDR2 SASEGT. The CDR3 spells CASSLQGRQPQHF.

According to its frequency, this clonotype is medium-sized (0.01 to 0.1%). The chain links TRBV3-1 to TRBJ1-2. This CDR3 is 15 amino acids long. The germline CDR1 and CDR2 sequences are LGHDT and YNNKEL (reference sequence). This CDR3 reads CASSQEYSSNYGYTF.

Frequency places this clonotype as medium-sized. This chain connects TRBV7-9 to TRBJ1-4; TCRdb's assignment of TRBD1 cannot be checked, as there is no DNA. The CDR3 spans 16 residues. Germline values: CDR1 SEHNR, CDR2 FQNEAQ (reference sequence). Here the CDR3 reads CASSLEWAAGNEKLFF.

This clonotype counts as large by frequency. This chain joins TRBV14 and TRBJ2-1. The CDR3 spans 12 residues. CDR1 SGHDN and CDR2 FVKESK come from the germline V gene. CDR3 region: CASSLTWDEQFF.

This clonotype is called large based on its frequency. The V call is TRBV18, the J call TRBJ1-1. This CDR3 comprises 15 residues. CDR1 is KGHSH, CDR2 LQKENI, per germline. The CDR3 is CASSPPNLRETEAFF.

This clonotype ranks as medium-sized in terms of frequency. The chain links TRBV24-1 to TRBJ2-5; the D call of TRBD1 rests on TCRdb alone, since no DNA is present to check it. Germline lookup yields CDR1 KGHDR and CDR2 SFDVKD. The CDR3 sequence is 15 residues long. Here the CDR3 reads CATSDYYRGQETQYF.

This clonotype registers medium-sized by frequency. The gene calls are TRBV6-2 or TRBV6-3 and TRBJ2-1; TCRdb names TRBD2, which stays unverified in the absence of DNA. The CDR3 loop spans 15 amino acids. Germline V lookup: CDR1 MNHEY, CDR2 SVGEGT. This CDR3 is CASSYPQAGGSEQFF.

Measured by frequency, this clonotype is medium-sized (0.01 to 0.1%). This CDR3 is CATSGQGSESPLHF. The chain employs TRBV24-1 and TRBJ1-6; TCRdb's assignment of TRBD1 cannot be checked, as there is no DNA. CDR3 length: 14 residues. CDR1 KGHDR and CDR2 SFDVKD come from the germline V gene.

Its frequency marks this clonotype as large. The chain has TRBV6-5 and TRBJ2-1. Germline CDR1 is MNHEY and CDR2 is SVGAGI. The CDR3 totals 13 residues. The CDR3 region is CASIDARNNEQFF.

According to its frequency, this clonotype is medium-sized. The chain joins TRBV5-1 to TRBJ1-2; TCRdb lists TRBD1, though no DNA is available to test this call. CDR1 SGHRS and CDR2 YFSETQ come from the germline V gene. The CDR3 spans 16 residues. CDR3 region: CASSSQPEGLGYGYTF.

In terms of frequency, this clonotype is large. The rearrangement uses TRBV7-2 and TRBJ1-2; there is no DNA to check the TCRdb D call of TRBD1. Per germline, CDR1 SGHTA and CDR2 FQGNSA. The CDR3 has 16 amino acids. CDR3 sequence: CASSPNGFPPYYGYTF.

This clonotype is called medium-sized based on its frequency. The chain recombines TRBV25-1 with TRBJ2-2; the TCRdb D gene call, TRBD2, has no DNA to confirm it. This CDR3 spans 15 amino acids. The germline CDR1 and CDR2 sequences are MGHDK and SYGVNS. This CDR3 reads CASSGLGVGTGELFF.

This clonotype is labeled medium-sized based on frequency. The chain carries TRBV19 and TRBJ1-2; the D gene TCRdb calls, TRBD1, cannot be checked with no DNA. The CDR3 covers 14 residues. Germline values: CDR1 LNHDA, CDR2 SQIVND (reference sequence). This CDR3 reads CASSIDGTNYGYTF.

CDR3 sequence: CASSLSSGSHNEQFF. The rearrangement uses TRBV5-4 and TRBJ2-1; absent DNA, TCRdb's TRBD2 call cannot be checked. The CDR3 runs to 15 residues. CDR1 and CDR2 from the germline V gene are SGHNT and YYREEE (reference sequence).

This clonotype registers medium-sized by frequency. V usage is TRBV27 and J usage is TRBJ1-5; TCRdb's D call of TRBD1 is untestable without DNA. The CDR3 is made up of 17 amino acids. Germline loops: CDR1 MNHEY, CDR2 SMNVEV (reference sequence). CDR3 residues: CASSLVFPPTSNQPQHF.

This clonotype registers medium-sized (0.01 to 0.1%) by frequency. The J gene is TRBJ2-4, the V gene TRBV5-8. The germline gives CDR1 SGHTS, CDR2 YDEGEE. The CDR3 length is 13 residues. The CDR3: CASRRPPKNIQYF.

This clonotype registers large by frequency. The chain employs TRBV9 and TRBJ1-2; TCRdb designates TRBD1, a call that cannot be tested without DNA. The CDR3 runs to 14 residues. Germline V CDR1 and CDR2: SGDLS, YYNGEE. The CDR3 loop reads CASSVAGGNYGYTF.

Considering frequency, this clonotype is medium-sized. The chain combines TRBV5-4 with TRBJ2-1; TCRdb reports TRBD2, a call that lacks DNA to check it against. This CDR3 is 15 amino acids long. CDR1 is SGHNT, CDR2 YYREEE, per germline (reference sequence). The chain's CDR3 is CASSLVPGLYNEQFF.

This clonotype is large by frequency. The chain carries TRBV12-3 or TRBV12-4 and TRBJ2-2; without DNA, the TCRdb call of TRBD1 cannot be checked. CDR3 length equals 15 residues. The CDR3 is CASNPGTANTGELFF.

According to its frequency, this clonotype is medium-sized (0.01 to 0.1%). The chain combines TRBV3-1 with TRBJ2-3; as DNA is missing, the TRBD2 call by TCRdb cannot be tested. In germline, CDR1 is LGHDT, CDR2 YNNKEL (reference sequence). The CDR3 covers 15 residues. CDR3: CASSQDLAGTDTQYF.

Its frequency marks this clonotype as medium-sized. The chain recombines TRBV30 with TRBJ1-5. Per germline, CDR1 GTSNPN and CDR2 SVGIG (reference sequence). The CDR3 is 14 amino acids. The CDR3 region is CAWSVLGVGQPQHF. Based on the CDR3 plus reference TRBV30 and TRBJ1-5, the full variable domain is SQTIHQWPATLVQPVGSPLSLECTVEGTSNPNLYWYRQAAGRGLQLLFYSVGIGQISSEVPQNLSASRPQDRQFILSSKKLLLSDSGFYLCAWSVLGVGQPQHFGDGTRLSIL.

This clonotype is medium-sized by frequency. This sequence joins TRBV6-1 and TRBJ1-4; no DNA is available, so the TRBD1 call from TCRdb remains unchecked. Per the germline V gene, CDR1 is MNHNS and CDR2 is SASEGT. This CDR3 spans 14 amino acids. CDR3: CASSLSPLEEKLFF.

This clonotype shows up as medium-sized (0.01 to 0.1%) by frequency. The chain links TRBV19 to TRBJ2-2; TCRdb returns TRBD2, unconfirmable since there is no DNA. CDR1 and CDR2 (germline): LNHDA, SQIVND (reference sequence). The CDR3 spans 16 residues. The CDR3 region is CASTFGAGGPPGELFF.